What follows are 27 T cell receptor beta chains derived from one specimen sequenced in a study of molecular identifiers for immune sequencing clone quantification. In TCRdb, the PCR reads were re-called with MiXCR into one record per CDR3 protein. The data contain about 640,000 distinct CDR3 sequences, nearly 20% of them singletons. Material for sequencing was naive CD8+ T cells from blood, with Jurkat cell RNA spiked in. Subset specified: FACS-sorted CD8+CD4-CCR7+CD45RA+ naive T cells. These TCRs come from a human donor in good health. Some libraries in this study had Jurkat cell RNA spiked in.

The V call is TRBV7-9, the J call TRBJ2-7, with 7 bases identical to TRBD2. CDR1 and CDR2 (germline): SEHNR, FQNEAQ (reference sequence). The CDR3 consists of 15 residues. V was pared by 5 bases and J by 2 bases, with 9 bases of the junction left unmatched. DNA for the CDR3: TGTGCCAGCAGCCGCGGACTAGTGGATACCTACGAGCAGTACTTC. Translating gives CASSRGLVDTYEQYF. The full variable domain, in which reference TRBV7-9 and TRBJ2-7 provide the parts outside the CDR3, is DTGVSQNPRHKITKRGQNVTFRCDPISEHNRLYWYRQTLGQGPEFLTYFQNEAQLEKSRLLSDRFSAERPKGSFSTLEIQRTEQGDSAMYLCASSRGLVDTYEQYFGPGTRLTVT.

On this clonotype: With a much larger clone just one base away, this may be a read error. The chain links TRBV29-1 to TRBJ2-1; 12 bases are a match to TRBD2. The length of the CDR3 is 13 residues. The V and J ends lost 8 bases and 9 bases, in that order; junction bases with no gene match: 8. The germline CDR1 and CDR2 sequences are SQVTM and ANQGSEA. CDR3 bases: TGCAGCACCGGACTAGCGGGGCCTGCTGAGCAGTTCTTC. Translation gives CSTGLAGPAEQFF.

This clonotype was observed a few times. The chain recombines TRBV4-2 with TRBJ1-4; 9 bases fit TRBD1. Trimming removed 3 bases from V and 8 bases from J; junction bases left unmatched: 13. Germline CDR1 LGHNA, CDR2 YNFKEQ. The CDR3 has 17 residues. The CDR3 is CASSQTKEDRGNEKLFF. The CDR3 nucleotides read TGTGCCAGCAGCCAGACTAAGGAGGACAGGGGTAACGAAAAACTGTTTTTT.

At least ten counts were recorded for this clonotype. The CDR3 protein is CASSLRAGITDTQYF. CDR3 nucleotides: TGTGCCAGCAGTTTAAGAGCGGGAATAACAGATACGCAGTATTTT. The chain recombines TRBV6-2 or TRBV6-3 with TRBJ2-3; the match to TRBD2 covers 7 bases. This CDR3 is 15 amino acids long. V shed 4 bases, J shed 3 bases, and the junction held 7 bases outside the gene matches. CDR1 and CDR2 from the germline V gene are MNHEY and SVGEGT.

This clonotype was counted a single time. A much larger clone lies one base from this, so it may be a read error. This chain's CDR3 is CASSPLVPNIEEAQYF. Here the CDR3 DNA reads TGTGCCAGCAGTCCGCTGGTCCCGAATATTGAGGAGGCCCAGTACTTC. The chain has TRBV27 and TRBJ2-5, with D perhaps matching TRBD2 (5 bases). CDR3 length equals 16 residues. Germline CDR1 reads MNHEY; CDR2 reads SMNVEV (reference sequence). Between the trimmed V and J ends, which lost 5 bases and 9 bases, there was a span of 25 bases.

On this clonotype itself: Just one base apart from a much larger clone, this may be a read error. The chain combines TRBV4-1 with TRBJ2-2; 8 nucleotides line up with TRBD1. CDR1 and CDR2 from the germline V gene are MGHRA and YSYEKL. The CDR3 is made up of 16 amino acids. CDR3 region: CASSPPDRVNAGELFF. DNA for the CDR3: TGCGCCAGCAGCCCTCCGGACAGGGTGAACGCCGGGGAGCTGTTTTTT.

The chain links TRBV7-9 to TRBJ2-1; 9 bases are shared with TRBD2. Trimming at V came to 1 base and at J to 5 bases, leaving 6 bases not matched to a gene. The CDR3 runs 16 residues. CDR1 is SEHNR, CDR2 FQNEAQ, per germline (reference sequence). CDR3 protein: CASSLVVAGVDNEQFF. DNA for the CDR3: TGTGCCAGCAGCTTAGTAGTAGCGGGGGTCGACAATGAGCAGTTCTTC.

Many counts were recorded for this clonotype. Written as DNA, the CDR3 is TGTGCCAGCAGCCCCCTGTTATCGGGGGGCACTGAAGCTTTCTTT. Translated, it gives CASSPLLSGGTEAFF. The rearrangement links TRBV12-3 or TRBV12-4 to TRBJ1-1; the D gene is possibly TRBD1 (5 bases). This CDR3 has 15 residues. Trimming stripped 6 bases from V and 4 bases from J, with 18 bases between.

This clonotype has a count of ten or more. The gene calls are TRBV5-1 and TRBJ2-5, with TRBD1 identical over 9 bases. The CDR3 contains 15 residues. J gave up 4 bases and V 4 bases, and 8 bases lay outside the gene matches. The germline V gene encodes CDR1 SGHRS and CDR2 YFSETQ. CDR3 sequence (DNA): TGCGCCAGCAGCCCAGGGACAGGGAGGGGAGAGACCCAGTACTTC. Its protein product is CASSPGTGRGETQYF.

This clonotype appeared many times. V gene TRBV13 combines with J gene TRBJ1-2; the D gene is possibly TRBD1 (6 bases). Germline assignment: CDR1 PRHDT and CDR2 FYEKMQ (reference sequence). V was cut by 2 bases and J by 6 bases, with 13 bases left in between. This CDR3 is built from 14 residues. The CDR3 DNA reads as TGTGCCAGCAGCTTATCAGGGGCCGGGCATGGCTACACCTTC. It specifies CASSLSGAGHGYTF.

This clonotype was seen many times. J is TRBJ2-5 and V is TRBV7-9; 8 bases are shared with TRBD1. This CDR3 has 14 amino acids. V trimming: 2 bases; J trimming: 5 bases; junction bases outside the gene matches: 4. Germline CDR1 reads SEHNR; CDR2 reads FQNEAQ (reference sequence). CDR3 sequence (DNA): TGTGCCAGCAGCTTATTAAGACAGGGGGAGACCCAGTACTTC. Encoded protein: CASSLLRQGETQYF.

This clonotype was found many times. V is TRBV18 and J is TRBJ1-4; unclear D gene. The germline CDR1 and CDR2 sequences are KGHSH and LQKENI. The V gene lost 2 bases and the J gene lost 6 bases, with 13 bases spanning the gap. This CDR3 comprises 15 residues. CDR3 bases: TGTGCCAGCTCACCAGTATGGATAACGGATGAAAAACTGTTTTTT. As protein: CASSPVWITDEKLFF.

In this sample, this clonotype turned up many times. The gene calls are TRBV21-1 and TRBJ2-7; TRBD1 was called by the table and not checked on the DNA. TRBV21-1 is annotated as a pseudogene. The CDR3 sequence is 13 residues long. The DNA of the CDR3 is TGTGCCAGCCTGGGGGGGAGCTCCTACGAGCAGTACTTC. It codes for CASLGGSSYEQYF.

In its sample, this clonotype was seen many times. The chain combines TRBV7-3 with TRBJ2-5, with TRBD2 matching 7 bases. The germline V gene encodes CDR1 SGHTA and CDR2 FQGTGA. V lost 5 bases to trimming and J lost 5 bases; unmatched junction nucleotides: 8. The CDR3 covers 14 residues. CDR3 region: CASSPGGSWETQYF. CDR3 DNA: TGTGCCAGCAGCCCCGGGGGGAGTTGGGAGACCCAGTACTTC.

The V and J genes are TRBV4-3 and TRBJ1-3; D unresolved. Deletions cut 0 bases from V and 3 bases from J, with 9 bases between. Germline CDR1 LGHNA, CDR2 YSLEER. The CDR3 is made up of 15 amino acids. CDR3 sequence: CASSQDVAIGNTIYF. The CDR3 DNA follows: TGCGCCAGCAGCCAAGATGTGGCCATTGGAAACACCATATATTTT.

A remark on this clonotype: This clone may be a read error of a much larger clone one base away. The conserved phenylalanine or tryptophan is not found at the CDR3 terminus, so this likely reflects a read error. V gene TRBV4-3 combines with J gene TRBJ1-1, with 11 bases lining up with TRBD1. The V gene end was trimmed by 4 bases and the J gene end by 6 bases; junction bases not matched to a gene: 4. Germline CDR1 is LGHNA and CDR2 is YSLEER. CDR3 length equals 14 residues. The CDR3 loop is CASSRGTGGAEAFL. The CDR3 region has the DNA TGCGCCAGCAGCCGAGGGACAGGGGGGGCTGAAGCTTTCCTT.

The CDR3 here is CASSVLTGGYEQYF. As DNA, the CDR3 is TGTGCCAGCAGCGTGTTAACAGGGGGCTACGAGCAGTACTTC. This chain joins TRBV5-3 and TRBJ2-7; TRBD1 matches 8 bases. TRBV5-3 belongs to the ORF category, with a function that is uncertain. The CDR3 loop spans 14 amino acids. J lost 3 bases, V lost 8 bases, and 10 bases had no gene match.

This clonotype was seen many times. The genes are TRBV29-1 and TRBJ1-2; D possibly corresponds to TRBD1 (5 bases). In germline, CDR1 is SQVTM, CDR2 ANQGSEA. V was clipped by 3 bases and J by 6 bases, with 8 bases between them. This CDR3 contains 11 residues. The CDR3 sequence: CSVERGNGYTF. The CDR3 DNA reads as TGCAGCGTTGAGAGGGGTAATGGCTACACCTTC.

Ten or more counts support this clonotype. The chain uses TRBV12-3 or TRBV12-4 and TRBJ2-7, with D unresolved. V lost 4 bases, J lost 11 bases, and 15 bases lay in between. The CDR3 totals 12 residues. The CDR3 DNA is TGTGCCAGCAGTTCCCCGTCCCAATTGGAGTACTTC. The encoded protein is CASSSPSQLEYF.

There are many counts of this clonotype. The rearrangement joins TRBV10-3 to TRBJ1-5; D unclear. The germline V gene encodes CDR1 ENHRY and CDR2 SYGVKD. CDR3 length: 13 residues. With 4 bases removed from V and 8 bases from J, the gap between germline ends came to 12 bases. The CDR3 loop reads CAISGEALEPQHF. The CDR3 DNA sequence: TGTGCCATCAGTGGGGAAGCTTTGGAGCCCCAGCATTTT.

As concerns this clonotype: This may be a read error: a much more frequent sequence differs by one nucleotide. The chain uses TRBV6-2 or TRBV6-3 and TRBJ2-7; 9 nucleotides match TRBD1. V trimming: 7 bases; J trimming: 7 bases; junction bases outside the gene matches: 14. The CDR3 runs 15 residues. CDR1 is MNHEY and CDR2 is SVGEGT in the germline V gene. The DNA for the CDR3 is TGTGCCAGCACCCCCCCGGACAGGGGTTCAGGGGAGCAGTACTTC. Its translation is CASTPPDRGSGEQYF.

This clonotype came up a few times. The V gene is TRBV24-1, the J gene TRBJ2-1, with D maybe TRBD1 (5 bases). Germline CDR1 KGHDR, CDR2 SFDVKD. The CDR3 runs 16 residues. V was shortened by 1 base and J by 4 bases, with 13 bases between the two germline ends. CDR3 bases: TGTGCCACCAGTGATTTAGGGGATTCCCTATACAATGAGCAGTTCTTC. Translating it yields CATSDLGDSLYNEQFF.

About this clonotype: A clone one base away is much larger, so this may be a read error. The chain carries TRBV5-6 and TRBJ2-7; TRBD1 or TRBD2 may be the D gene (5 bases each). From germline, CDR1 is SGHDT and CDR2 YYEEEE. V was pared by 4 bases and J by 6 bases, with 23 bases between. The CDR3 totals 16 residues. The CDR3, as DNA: TGTGCCAGCAGCGGCCGTAGGGACGCCAGAAGTGTCGAGCAGTACTTC. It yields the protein CASSGRRDARSVEQYF.

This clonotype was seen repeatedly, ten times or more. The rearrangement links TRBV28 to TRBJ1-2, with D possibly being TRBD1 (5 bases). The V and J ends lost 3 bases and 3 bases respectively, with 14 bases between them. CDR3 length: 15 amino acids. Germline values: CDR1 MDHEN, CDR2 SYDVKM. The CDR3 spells CASSLSQGRYYGYTF. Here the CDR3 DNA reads TGTGCCAGCAGTTTGAGTCAGGGCCGTTACTATGGCTACACCTTC.

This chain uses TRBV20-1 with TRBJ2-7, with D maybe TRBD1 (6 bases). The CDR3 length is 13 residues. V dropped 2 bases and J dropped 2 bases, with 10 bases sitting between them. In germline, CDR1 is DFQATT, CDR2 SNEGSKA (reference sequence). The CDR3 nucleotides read TGCAGTGCTAGAAATGGGGACACCTACGAGCAGTACTTC. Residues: CSARNGDTYEQYF.

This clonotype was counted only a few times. DNA of the CDR3: TGTGCCAGCAGTTACACAGGGAGTTTCCGTTCAGGAGGGGGAGGTCAGCCCCAGCATTTT. As protein: CASSYTGSFRSGGGGQPQHF. The chain is built from TRBV6-2 or TRBV6-3 and TRBJ1-5; TRBD1 might be the D (6 bases). In germline, CDR1 is MNHEY, CDR2 SVGEGT. Trimming left V 2 bases short and J 6 bases short, with 29 bases between. The CDR3 is made up of 20 amino acids.

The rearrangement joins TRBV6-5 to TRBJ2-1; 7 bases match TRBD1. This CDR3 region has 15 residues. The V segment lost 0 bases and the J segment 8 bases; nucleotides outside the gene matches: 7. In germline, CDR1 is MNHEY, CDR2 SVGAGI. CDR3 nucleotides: TGTGCCAGCAGTTACTCTACGACAGGGTTGCATGAGCAGTTCTTC. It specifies CASSYSTTGLHEQFF.